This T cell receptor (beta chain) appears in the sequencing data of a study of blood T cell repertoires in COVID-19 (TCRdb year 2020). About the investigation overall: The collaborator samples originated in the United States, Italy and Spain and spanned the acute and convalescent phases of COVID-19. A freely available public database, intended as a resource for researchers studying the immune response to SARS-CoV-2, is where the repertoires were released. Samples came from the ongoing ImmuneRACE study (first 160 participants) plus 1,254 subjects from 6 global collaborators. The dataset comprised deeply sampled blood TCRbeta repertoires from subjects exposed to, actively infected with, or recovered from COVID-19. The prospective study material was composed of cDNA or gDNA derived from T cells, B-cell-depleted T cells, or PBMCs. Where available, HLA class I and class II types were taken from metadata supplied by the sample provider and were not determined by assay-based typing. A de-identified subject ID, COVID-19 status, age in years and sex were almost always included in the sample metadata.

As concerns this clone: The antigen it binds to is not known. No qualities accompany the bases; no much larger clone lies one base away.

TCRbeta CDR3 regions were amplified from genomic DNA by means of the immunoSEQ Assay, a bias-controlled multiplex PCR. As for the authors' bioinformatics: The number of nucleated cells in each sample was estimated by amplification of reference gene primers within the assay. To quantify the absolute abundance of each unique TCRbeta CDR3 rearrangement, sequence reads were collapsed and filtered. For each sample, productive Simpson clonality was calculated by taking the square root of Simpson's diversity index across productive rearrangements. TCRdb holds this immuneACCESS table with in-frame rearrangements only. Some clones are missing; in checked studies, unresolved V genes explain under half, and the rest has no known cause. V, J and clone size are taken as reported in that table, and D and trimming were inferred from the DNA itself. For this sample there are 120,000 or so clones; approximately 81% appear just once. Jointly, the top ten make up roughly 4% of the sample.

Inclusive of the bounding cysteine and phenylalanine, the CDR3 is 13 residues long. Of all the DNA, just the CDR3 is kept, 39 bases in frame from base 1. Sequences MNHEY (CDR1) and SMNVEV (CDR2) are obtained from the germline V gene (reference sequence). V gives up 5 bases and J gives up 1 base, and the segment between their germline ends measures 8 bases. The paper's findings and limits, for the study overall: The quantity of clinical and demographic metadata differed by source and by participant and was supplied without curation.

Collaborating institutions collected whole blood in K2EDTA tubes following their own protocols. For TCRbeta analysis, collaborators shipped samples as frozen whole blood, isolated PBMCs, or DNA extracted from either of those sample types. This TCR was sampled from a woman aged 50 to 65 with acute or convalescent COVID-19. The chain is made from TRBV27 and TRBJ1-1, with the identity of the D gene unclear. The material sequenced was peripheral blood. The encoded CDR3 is CASSTERNTEAFF. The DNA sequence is TGTGCCAGCAGTACAGAAAGGAACACTGAAGCTTTCTTT.